The rows below give T cell receptor beta chains drawn from one sample of a study of blood T cell repertoires in COVID-19. Libraries were prepared by immunoSEQ multiplex PCR; TCRdb keeps only in-frame clonotypes and omits some of them. This table has 150,000 to 200,000 clones, roughly 83% appearing once. The sample comprised PBMCs or T cells enriched from blood (not recorded which). These receptors originate from a woman between 55 and 75 years old who had recovered from COVID-19. CDR3s include the opening cysteine and the closing phenylalanine or tryptophan. Fields, in order: clone size, D gene, V gene, J gene, CDR3 DNA, CDR3 protein. The D gene is left open where the match is weak. Only part of the rows carry a size: once, few, many, or a class if the clone is expanded.

size: NA; D: TRBD2; V: TRBV4-1; J: TRBJ2-1; DNA: TGCGCCAGCAGCCAAGGTCCGGCGGGAGGGCAAAATGAGCAGTTCTTC; CDR3: CASSQGPAGGQNEQFF
size: NA; D: NA; V: TRBV4-1; J: TRBJ2-5; DNA: TGCGCCAGCAGCCAAATACTCAGGGTTGAGACCCAGTACTTC; CDR3: CASSQILRVETQYF
size: NA; D: TRBD1; V: TRBV6-1; J: TRBJ1-2; DNA: TGTGCCAGCAGTGAAATAGGCGGACAGGGAGACTATGGCTACACCTTC; CDR3: CASSEIGGQGDYGYTF
size: few; D: TRBD1; V: TRBV29-1; J: TRBJ2-7; DNA: TGCAGCGTGGGACAGGGTAGGTTCGAGCAGTACTTC; CDR3: CSVGQGRFEQYF
size: NA; D: TRBD2; V: TRBV7-3; J: TRBJ2-1; DNA: TGTGCCAGCAGCCCGACTAGCGGGCGGTACAATGAGCAGTTCTTC; CDR3: CASSPTSGRYNEQFF
size: NA; D: NA; V: TRBV19; J: TRBJ1-5; DNA: TGTGCCAGTACTCCTAGGGACTTGGGCAATCAGCCCCAGCATTTT; CDR3: CASTPRDLGNQPQHF
size: NA; D: NA; V: TRBV5-8; J: TRBJ1-1; DNA: TGTGCCAGCAGCTTGGGATACACCCTGAACACTGAAGCTTTCTTT; CDR3: CASSLGYTLNTEAFF
size: few; D: TRBD1; V: TRBV9; J: TRBJ2-2; DNA: TGTGCCAGCAGCTTCGGGACAGGAGAGCTGTTTTTT; CDR3: CASSFGTGELFF
size: once; D: NA; V: TRBV2; J: TRBJ1-2; DNA: TGTGCCAGCAGGGCTGACACAAATAACTATGGCTACACCTTC; CDR3: CASRADTNNYGYTF
size: NA; D: NA; V: TRBV9; J: TRBJ2-2; DNA: TGTGCCAGCAGCGCCAGGGTGACGGCGAACACCGGGGAGCTGTTTTTT; CDR3: CASSARVTANTGELFF
size: NA; D: NA; V: TRBV5-1; J: TRBJ2-2; DNA: TGCGCCAGCAGCTCCTCGGACAGGAACACCGGGGAGCTGTTTTTT; CDR3: CASSSSDRNTGELFF
size: NA; D: NA; V: TRBV30; J: TRBJ1-4; DNA: TGTGCCTGGAGTCTTGGCGGGATAGAAGAAAAACTGTTTTTT; CDR3: CAWSLGGIEEKLFF
size: NA; D: NA; V: TRBV28; J: TRBJ2-7; DNA: TGTGCCAGCAGTGCGGGACCCACAGGACTCACAGGCTACGAGCAGTACTTC; CDR3: CASSAGPTGLTGYEQYF
size: NA; D: TRBD1; V: TRBV2; J: TRBJ2-1; DNA: TGTGCCAGCGGAACACAGGGGCACCTCAATGAGCAGTTCTTC; CDR3: CASGTQGHLNEQFF
size: NA; D: NA; V: TRBV19; J: TRBJ2-7; DNA: TGTGCCAGTAGTGACGCAGGCTCCGAGCAGTACTTC; CDR3: CASSDAGSEQYF
size: once; D: NA; V: TRBV5-6; J: TRBJ1-2; DNA: TGTGCCAGCAGCTTGCGGTCCGGGGGGCTCTTAATCTACACCTTC; CDR3: CASSLRSGGLLIYTF
size: NA; D: NA; V: TRBV5-1; J: TRBJ1-1; DNA: TGCGCCAGCAGCTTGTACAGCACGAACACTGAAGCTTTCTTT; CDR3: CASSLYSTNTEAFF
size: NA; D: TRBD2; V: TRBV27; J: TRBJ2-1; DNA: TGTGCCAGCAGTCTAGCGGGAGGACCCTACAATGAGCAGTTCTTC; CDR3: CASSLAGGPYNEQFF
size: NA; D: NA; V: TRBV7-3; J: TRBJ1-1; DNA: TGTGCCAGCAGGTTGGACAGCTTCCTGAACACTGAAGCTTTCTTT; CDR3: CASRLDSFLNTEAFF
size: NA; D: TRBD2; V: TRBV30; J: TRBJ2-3; DNA: TGTGCCTGGAACCCCGGGACTAGCGTCGGTACGCAGTATTTT; CDR3: CAWNPGTSVGTQYF
size: NA; D: NA; V: TRBV6-1; J: TRBJ2-7; DNA: TGTGCCAGCAGTGACACCACAGGGTGGGCTCCTTACGAGCAGTACTTC; CDR3: CASSDTTGWAPYEQYF
size: NA; D: NA; V: TRBV19; J: TRBJ1-1; DNA: TGTGCCAGTACAGGTTCTTTCTGGAACACTGAAGCTTTCTTT; CDR3: CASTGSFWNTEAFF
size: NA; D: TRBD1; V: TRBV9; J: TRBJ2-1; DNA: TGTGCCAGCAGCAAATGGGGACAGGGCTCCTACAATGAGCAGTTCTTC; CDR3: CASSKWGQGSYNEQFF
size: NA; D: NA; V: TRBV3-1/TRBV3-2; J: TRBJ1-3; DNA: TGTGCCAGCAGCCGAGGGTCGAGCTCTGGAAACACCATATATTTT; CDR3: CASSRGSSSGNTIYF
size: NA; D: NA; V: TRBV2; J: TRBJ2-4; DNA: TGTGCCAGCAGTGAAGCGCTTGGGGAGTCTGACATTCAGTACTTC; CDR3: CASSEALGESDIQYF
size: NA; D: TRBD1; V: TRBV5-6; J: TRBJ2-5; DNA: TGTGCCAGCAGGGGACCACAGGGGGTAGAGACCCAGTACTTC; CDR3: CASRGPQGVETQYF
size: NA; D: NA; V: TRBV7-2; J: TRBJ2-7; DNA: TGTGCCAGCAGCTACAGGGTCTCCTACGAGCAGTACTTC; CDR3: CASSYRVSYEQYF
size: few; D: TRBD1; V: TRBV5-1; J: TRBJ2-3; DNA: TGCGCCAGTAAGGACAGGCTTAACGCAGATACGCAGTATTTT; CDR3: CASKDRLNADTQYF
size: once; D: NA; V: TRBV7-9; J: TRBJ1-2; DNA: TGTGCCAGCAGCGCCGTCGGGGTCACTGGTGGCTACACCTTC; CDR3: CASSAVGVTGGYTF
size: NA; D: TRBD2; V: TRBV4-2; J: TRBJ2-1; DNA: TGTGCCAGCAGCCAAGATCTAGCGGGGGGCCAATTCTTC; CDR3: CASSQDLAGGQFF
size: NA; D: NA; V: TRBV3-1/TRBV3-2; J: TRBJ2-1; DNA: TGTGCCAGCAGCCAAGAGAGAGGTAGGGGGACCTCCTCCTACAATGAGCAGTTCTTC; CDR3: CASSQERGRGTSSYNEQFF
size: NA; D: NA; V: TRBV18; J: TRBJ1-6; DNA: TGTGCCAGCTCGAGTTCAGGGGATTCACCCCTCCACTTT; CDR3: CASSSSGDSPLHF
size: NA; D: NA; V: TRBV27; J: TRBJ1-1; DNA: TGTGCCAGCAGTTTTGCGGGTAAGCCTTTCTTT; CDR3: CASSFAGKPFF
size: NA; D: NA; V: TRBV18; J: TRBJ2-5; DNA: TGTGCCAGCTCCATGACAGCCGATGGGCAGACCCAGTACTTC; CDR3: CASSMTADGQTQYF
size: NA; D: TRBD2; V: TRBV19; J: TRBJ2-1; DNA: TGTGCCAGTAGTATAGGGACTAGCGAGTCGCATGAGCAGTTCTTC; CDR3: CASSIGTSESHEQFF
size: NA; D: NA; V: TRBV6-5; J: TRBJ1-4; DNA: TGTGCCAGCAGTTCCGTAGCAACTAATGAAAAACTGTTTTTT; CDR3: CASSSVATNEKLFF
size: NA; D: NA; V: TRBV21-1; J: TRBJ1-6; DNA: TGTGCCAGCAGCAAACCCTTCGGCAGGGGATATTCACCCCTCCACTTT; CDR3: CASSKPFGRGYSPLHF
size: NA; D: NA; V: TRBV7-3; J: TRBJ2-5; DNA: TGTGCCAGCAGCTTCCTTAAGGAGGAGACCCAGTACTTC; CDR3: CASSFLKEETQYF
size: NA; D: NA; V: TRBV9; J: TRBJ1-1; DNA: TGTGCCAGCAGCGTAGGGGTCAGGGGTGACACTGAAGCTTTCTTT; CDR3: CASSVGVRGDTEAFF
size: NA; D: TRBD1; V: TRBV7-9; J: TRBJ2-7; DNA: TGTGCCAGCAGCTCGGGACAGTTATACGAGCAGTACTTC; CDR3: CASSSGQLYEQYF
size: NA; D: NA; V: TRBV25-1; J: TRBJ1-2; DNA: TGTGCCAGCAGTGAAGTAGAGGATGCGGAGGGTGGCTACACCTTC; CDR3: CASSEVEDAEGGYTF
size: NA; D: TRBD2; V: TRBV19; J: TRBJ2-1; DNA: TGTGCCAGTAGTTCCTATAGCGGGAGCTCCTACAATGAGCAGTTCTTC; CDR3: CASSSYSGSSYNEQFF